In this sample, the clone carrying this T cell receptor (beta chain) turned up many times. Germline CDR1 is SGHRS and CDR2 is YFSETQ. Trimming cost V 4 bases and J 4 bases, with 10 bases left between them. The CDR3 loop spans 13 amino acids. This entry is derived from a study of T cells in Graves' hyperthyroidism and ophthalmopathy. Researchers amplified the TCR beta CDR3 regions from RNA transcripts. TCR CDR3 underwent first-round RT-PCR with the HTBI primer set. One entry per CDR3 protein, called by TCRdb with MiXCR from the multiplex PCR reads. Of approximately 430,000 distinct CDR3 sequences detected, around a sixth appear once; the ten largest clones hold roughly 8%.

The sequenced sample consisted of blood. The source of this sequence is a woman aged 18-35 years with Graves' hyperthyroidism. V is TRBV5-1 and J is TRBJ2-3; D may be TRBD2 (5 bases). The CDR3 DNA is TGCGCCAGCAGCCAGTGGACTGCAGATACGCAGTATTTT. Residues: CASSQWTADTQYF. The whole variable domain, filled in from reference TRBV5-1 and TRBJ2-3, reads KAGVTQTPRYLIKTRGQQVTLSCSPISGHRSVSWYQQTPGQGLQFLFEYFSETQRNKGNFPGRFSGRQFSNSRSEMNVSTLELGDSALYLCASSQWTADTQYFGPGTRLTVL.